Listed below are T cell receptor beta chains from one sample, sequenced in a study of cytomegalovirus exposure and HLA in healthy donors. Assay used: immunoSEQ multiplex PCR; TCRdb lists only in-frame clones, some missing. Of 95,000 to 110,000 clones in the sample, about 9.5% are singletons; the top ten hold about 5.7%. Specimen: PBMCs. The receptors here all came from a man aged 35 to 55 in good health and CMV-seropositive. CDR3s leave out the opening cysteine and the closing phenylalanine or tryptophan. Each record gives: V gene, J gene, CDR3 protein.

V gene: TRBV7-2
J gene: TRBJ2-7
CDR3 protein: ASSFRGPGAEGGEQY

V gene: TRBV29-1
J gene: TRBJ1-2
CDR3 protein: SVRSGTGVPT

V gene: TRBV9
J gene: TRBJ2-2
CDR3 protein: ASSVDSETGELF

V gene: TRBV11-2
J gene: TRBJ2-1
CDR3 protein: ASSLVSWRIGLNEQF

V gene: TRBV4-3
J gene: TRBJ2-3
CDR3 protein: ASSQDLRTDTQY

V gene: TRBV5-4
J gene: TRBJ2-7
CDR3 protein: ASSPRDRGYEQY

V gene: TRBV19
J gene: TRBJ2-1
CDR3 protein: ASSRKREGEQF

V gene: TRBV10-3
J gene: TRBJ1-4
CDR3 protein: AISGGENEKLF

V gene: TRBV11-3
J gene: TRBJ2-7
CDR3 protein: ASSLTSGVYEQY

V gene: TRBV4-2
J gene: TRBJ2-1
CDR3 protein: ASSQGAAGPYNEQF

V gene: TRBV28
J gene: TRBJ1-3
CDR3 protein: ASRDRGWNTIY

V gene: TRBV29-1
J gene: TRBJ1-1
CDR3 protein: SAQQNPGGGEAF

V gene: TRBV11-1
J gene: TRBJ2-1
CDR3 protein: ASSLGRGVSEQF

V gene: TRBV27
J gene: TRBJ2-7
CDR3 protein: ASSWGGLNEQY

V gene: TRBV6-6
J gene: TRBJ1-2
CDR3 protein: ASSQGQGVYGYT

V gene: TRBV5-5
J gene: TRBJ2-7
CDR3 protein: ASSLVQGTYEQY

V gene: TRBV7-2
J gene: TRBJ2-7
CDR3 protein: ASSFGTGGPYEQY

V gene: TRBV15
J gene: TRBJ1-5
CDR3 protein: ATSRVPRDNQPQH

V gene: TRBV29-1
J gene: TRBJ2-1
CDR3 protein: SATERPPGEQF

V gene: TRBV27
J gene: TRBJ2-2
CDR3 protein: ASSFVGGNTGELF

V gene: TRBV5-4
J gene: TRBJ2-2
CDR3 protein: ASSWGTGDNTGELF

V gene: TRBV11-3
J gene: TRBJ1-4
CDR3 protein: ASSLALSFSGINEKLF

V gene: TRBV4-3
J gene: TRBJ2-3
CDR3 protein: ASSQDQRLGDTQY

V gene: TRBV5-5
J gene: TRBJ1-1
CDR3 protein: ASSLREGRNTEAF

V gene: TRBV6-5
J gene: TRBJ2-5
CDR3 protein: ASSGGRVWETQY

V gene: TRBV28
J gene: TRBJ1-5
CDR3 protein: ASSVLGTADKPQH

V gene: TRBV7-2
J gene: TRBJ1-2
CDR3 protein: ASSLVDQGYGYT

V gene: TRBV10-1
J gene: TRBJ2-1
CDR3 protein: ASSEYRGSGSLNEQF